The text below deals with one T cell receptor (beta chain). The data stem from a study of blood T cell repertoires in COVID-19. At the level of the study: Whether acute or convalescent, the COVID-19 samples came from the United States, Italy and Spain.

Germline CDR1 SNHLY, CDR2 FYNNEI. CDR3 length: 13 residues. The V end lost 7 bases, the J end lost 0 bases, and 10 bases lay between the germline ends. Profiled with immunoSEQ multiplex PCR; TCRdb holds only in-frame clones, not every one. The table has roughly 500,000 clones, approximately 92% seen once; the top ten hold roughly 0.9%. This sequence originates from a man between 18 and 29 years old with COVID-19, enrolled during active disease. The rearrangement joins TRBV2 to TRBJ2-7; D ambiguous. The sample consisted of peripheral blood. CDR3 residues: CASTASSSYEQYF. CDR3 nucleotides: TGTGCCAGCACAGCGTCTAGCTCCTACGAGCAGTACTTC.